Listed here is a single T cell receptor beta chain. Its antigen is unknown. Profiling relied on immunoSEQ multiplex PCR, and the TCRdb table lists in-frame clones only, not all of them. This table holds approximately 74,000 clones, 90% found once. These data belong to a study of OX40 agonist ivuxolimab in advanced cancers. About the research overall: The treatment was a fully human IgG2 OX40 agonist, ivuxolimab.

Points from the study as a whole: There was clonal expansion of CD4+ and CD8+ blood T cells by week 6 at 0.1 to 3.0 mg/kg.

The CDR3 totals 12 residues. Trimming cost V 2 bases and J 3 bases, with 5 bases left between them. Per germline, CDR1 SGHRS and CDR2 YFSETQ. The receptor's source is an adult with an advanced solid tumor such as melanoma, head and neck, liver or kidney cancer. Sequencing used CD4+ or CD8+ T cells sorted from blood, obtained in a trial of the OX40 agonist ivuxolimab. The gene calls are TRBV5-1 and TRBJ2-5; D is uncertain. CDR3: CASSFPEETQYF. CDR3 DNA sequence: TGCGCCAGCAGCTTTCCAGAAGAGACCCAGTACTTC.